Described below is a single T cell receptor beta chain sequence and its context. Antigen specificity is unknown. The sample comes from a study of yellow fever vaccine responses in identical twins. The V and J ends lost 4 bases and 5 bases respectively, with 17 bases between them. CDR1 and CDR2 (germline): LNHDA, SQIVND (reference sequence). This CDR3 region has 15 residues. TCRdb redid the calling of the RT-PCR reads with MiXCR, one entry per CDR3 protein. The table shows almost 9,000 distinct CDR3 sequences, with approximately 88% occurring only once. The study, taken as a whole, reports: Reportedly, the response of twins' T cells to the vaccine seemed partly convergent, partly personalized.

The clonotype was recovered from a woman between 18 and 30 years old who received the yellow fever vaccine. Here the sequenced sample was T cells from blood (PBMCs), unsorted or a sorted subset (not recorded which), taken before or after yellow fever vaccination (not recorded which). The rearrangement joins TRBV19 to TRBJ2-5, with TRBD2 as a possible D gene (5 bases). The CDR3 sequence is CASSKIEGLGETQYF. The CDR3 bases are TGTGCCAGTAGTAAAATCGAGGGTTTGGGTGAGACCCAGTACTTC.